Each of the 32 T cell receptor beta chains below was sequenced from the same sample in a study of PD-1 blockade in classical Hodgkin lymphoma. Libraries were prepared by immunoSEQ multiplex PCR; TCRdb keeps only in-frame clonotypes and omits some of them. The repertoire holds approximately 16,000 clones, with roughly 84% as singletons. Time point of the sample: newly diagnosed, previously untreated cHL patient sample. CD4+ T cells were purified from thawed PBMCs by negative selection. Specimen: CD4+ T cells from blood. The source is a human donor with classical Hodgkin lymphoma.

This chain connects TRBV28 to TRBJ2-7, with no clear D. V was shortened by 6 bases and J by 3 bases, with 15 bases between the two germline ends. Looked up from germline, CDR1 is MDHEN and CDR2 is SYDVKM. This CDR3 is 14 amino acids long. The chain's CDR3 is CASSQTTTLYEQYF. The CDR3 DNA sequence: TGTGCCAGCAGCCAAACGACAACCCTCTACGAGCAGTACTTC.

The chain joins TRBV28 to TRBJ1-5, with TRBD1 identical over 7 bases. Trimming removed 4 bases from V and 4 bases from J; junction bases left unmatched: 16. Looked up from germline, CDR1 is MDHEN and CDR2 is SYDVKM. This CDR3 has 18 amino acids. CDR3 region: CASSSATRKTGRNQPQHF. CDR3 nucleotides: TGTGCCAGCAGTTCCGCCACAAGAAAGACAGGGCGGAATCAGCCCCAGCATTTT.

The chain links TRBV19 to TRBJ2-1; D might be TRBD2 (7 bases). V lost 5 bases to trimming and J lost 5 bases, with 19 bases between them. The germline V gene has CDR1 LNHDA and CDR2 SQIVND (reference sequence). This CDR3 spans 16 amino acids. The DNA of the CDR3 is TGTGCCAGTAGTCTGCCGGGGGGCGCTTCCCACAATGAGCAGTTCTTC. Protein sequence: CASSLPGGASHNEQFF.

This clone was observed a single time. This same CDR3 is encoded by further DNA sequences in the sample. The rearrangement joins TRBV5-5 to TRBJ2-7; 8 nucleotides agree with TRBD2. The CDR3 consists of 15 residues. V shed 0 bases and J 5 bases; nucleotides not matched to a gene: 7. CDR1 and CDR2 from the germline V gene are SGHKS and YYEKEE (reference sequence). The CDR3 nucleotides are TGTGCCAGCAGCTTGGCGGGGGGGTCTGGCAACGAGCAGTACTTC. Its protein product is CASSLAGGSGNEQYF.

V gene TRBV11-2 combines with J gene TRBJ1-3; D call uncertain. The CDR3 runs 15 residues. Between the trimmed V and J ends, which lost 4 bases and 2 bases, there was a span of 12 bases. CDR1 is SGHAT, CDR2 FQNNGV, per germline. CDR3 bases: TGTGCCAGCAGCTCCTCTCTTGGAACTGGAAACACCATATATTTT. This gives the protein CASSSSLGTGNTIYF.

A few counts support this clone. The chain is built from TRBV6-6 and TRBJ1-2, with a possible D match to TRBD1 (6 bases). CDR3 length: 14 amino acids. Trimming cost V 0 bases and J 8 bases, with 13 bases left between them. Germline CDR1 and CDR2: MNHNY and SVGAGI (reference sequence). The CDR3 coding sequence is TGTGCCAGCAGTTACTCTCTGGGGGCAGGGGGCTACACCTTC. Translated: CASSYSLGAGGYTF.

V gene TRBV6-5 combines with J gene TRBJ2-1; TRBD1 agrees at 8 bases. Per germline, CDR1 MNHEY and CDR2 SVGAGI. Trimming at V came to 6 bases and at J to 8 bases, leaving 6 bases not matched to a gene. This CDR3 comprises 13 residues. CDR3 bases: TGTGCCAGCAGCCGGACAGGGATCCATGAGCAGTTCTTC. Translation: CASSRTGIHEQFF.

V gene TRBV18 combines with J gene TRBJ2-3; D gene unclear. Trimming left V 1 base short and J 6 bases short, with 14 bases between. This CDR3 is 15 amino acids long. Germline CDR1 is KGHSH and CDR2 is LQKENI. The CDR3 region is CASSPRRSFEDTQYF. The CDR3 DNA reads TGTGCCAGCTCACCACGGCGGTCTTTTGAGGATACGCAGTATTTT.

The V call is TRBV27, the J call TRBJ1-2; D is possibly TRBD1 (5 bases). V was cut by 6 bases and J by 8 bases, with 22 bases left in between. Germline V gives CDR1 MNHEY, CDR2 SMNVEV (reference sequence). The CDR3 contains 15 residues. The CDR3 DNA sequence: TGTGCCAGCAGCAGATCAGGGAGGGTTTTCGGAGGCTACACCTTC. This encodes CASSRSGRVFGGYTF.

The V gene is TRBV5-3, the J gene TRBJ2-1, with 11 bases aligning to TRBD1. TRBV5-3 is reported as an ORF; its role is uncertain. The CDR3 loop spans 15 amino acids. V lost 8 bases and J lost 4; bases outside the gene matches: 8. The CDR3 nucleotides are TGTGCCAGCAGTTCCGGGACAGGGGGTTACAATGAGCAGTTCTTC. As protein: CASSSGTGGYNEQFF.

This chain connects TRBV9 to TRBJ2-2; the D call may be TRBD1 or TRBD2 (8 bases each). The CDR3 totals 16 residues. The V end lost 3 bases, the J end lost 6 bases, and 18 bases lay between the germline ends. Looked up from germline, CDR1 is SGDLS and CDR2 is YYNGEE. CDR3 nucleotides: TGTGCCAGCAGCGCCGGGACAGGACTAGCATCCGGGGAGCTGTTTTTT. Translation: CASSAGTGLASGELFF.

The chain recombines TRBV18 with TRBJ2-1; weak D call: TRBD2 (5 bases). Germline CDR1 reads KGHSH; CDR2 reads LQKENI. V shed 3 bases and J shed 0 bases, with 12 bases lying between them. The CDR3 runs to 16 residues. The CDR3 reads CASSPRTTSSYNEQFF. The DNA for the CDR3 is TGTGCCAGCTCACCTCGCACCACTAGCTCCTACAATGAGCAGTTCTTC.

This clone was seen once. The chain recombines TRBV27 with TRBJ1-2, with 7 nucleotides matching TRBD1. The germline gives CDR1 MNHEY, CDR2 SMNVEV (reference sequence). V shed 4 bases and J 4 bases; nucleotides not matched to a gene: 6. The length of the CDR3 is 14 residues. CDR3 sequence (DNA): TGTGCCAGCAGTTCAAGGACAGGAGTCTATGGCTACACCTTC. Protein: CASSSRTGVYGYTF.

The V and J genes are TRBV5-1 and TRBJ2-7; 7 nucleotides line up with TRBD2. The CDR3 has 15 residues. Trimming took 1 base from V and 2 from J; bases not matched to a gene: 6. The V gene's germline CDR1 is SGHRS and CDR2 YFSETQ. CDR3 nucleotides: TGCGCCAGCAGCTTGAGGGCTAGCGGAACCTACGAGCAGTACTTC. Amino acids: CASSLRASGTYEQYF.

V is TRBV15 and J is TRBJ1-3; unclear D gene. V was shortened by 0 bases and J by 6 bases, with 15 bases between the two germline ends. The V gene's germline CDR1 is LNHNV and CDR2 YYDKDF (reference sequence). The CDR3 contains 16 residues. CDR3 coding DNA: TGTGCCACCAGCAGAGATCGAGGAGGGTCGGAAAACACCATATATTTT. Translated, it gives CATSRDRGGSENTIYF.

V gene TRBV11-2 combines with J gene TRBJ2-7, with TRBD2 matching 9 bases. CDR1 and CDR2 (germline): SGHAT, FQNNGV. This CDR3 comprises 16 residues. The V and J ends lost 5 bases and 2 bases, in that order; junction bases with no gene match: 10. The CDR3 loop is CASSARGAGGAYEQYF. CDR3 coding DNA: TGTGCCAGCAGCGCCAGGGGGGCGGGAGGGGCCTACGAGCAGTACTTC.

The CDR3 coding sequence is TGCGCCAGCAGCTTGGTCTCGACAGGGGGAGGCACTGAAGCTTTCTTT. Amino acids: CASSLVSTGGGTEAFF. The rearrangement uses TRBV5-1 and TRBJ1-1, with 9 nucleotides matching TRBD1. Per germline, CDR1 SGHRS and CDR2 YFSETQ. The CDR3 runs 16 residues. Unmatched junction bases numbered 7, after V lost 0 bases and J lost 4 bases.

J is TRBJ2-1 and V is TRBV28; D may be TRBD2 (6 bases). V shed 5 bases and J shed 2 bases, with 16 bases lying between them. The germline CDR1 and CDR2 sequences are MDHEN and SYDVKM. The CDR3 extends over 16 amino acids. The CDR3 protein is CASSRPRASAYNEQFF. The CDR3 DNA reads TGTGCCAGCAGTCGACCCCGGGCTAGCGCCTACAATGAGCAGTTCTTC.

The V and J genes are TRBV9 and TRBJ1-3, with D hard to call. Trimming took 0 bases from V and 0 from J, leaving 10 bases between them. The CDR3 covers 16 residues. The V gene's germline CDR1 is SGDLS and CDR2 YYNGEE. The CDR3 region is CASSVGRGSSGNTIYF. The CDR3 DNA sequence: TGTGCCAGCAGCGTAGGTCGAGGGAGCTCTGGAAACACCATATATTTT.

A single count supports this clone. The J gene is TRBJ1-5, the V gene TRBV5-8, with no clear D. There are 16 residues in the CDR3. Germline CDR1 reads SGHTS; CDR2 reads YDEGEE. V gave up 2 bases and J gave up 4 bases, with 16 bases separating them. The DNA of the CDR3 is TGTGCCAGCAGCTTAGTCACAGCCGGAAGGAATCAGCCCCAGCATTTT. Its protein is CASSLVTAGRNQPQHF.

V gene TRBV28 combines with J gene TRBJ2-7; 10 bases align to TRBD1. This CDR3 has 15 amino acids. The trim removed 4 bases at V and 5 bases at J, leaving 8 bases unmatched. Germline assignment: CDR1 MDHEN and CDR2 SYDVKM. Written as DNA, the CDR3 is TGTGCCAGCAGTTCGCGACAGGGGGCAAAGAACGAGCAGTACTTC. Translation gives CASSSRQGAKNEQYF.

The rearrangement uses TRBV28 and TRBJ1-2; 8 nucleotides match TRBD1. The CDR3 sequence is 14 residues long. Germline V gene data show CDR1 as MDHEN and CDR2 as SYDVKM. Unmatched junction bases numbered 11, after V lost 11 bases and J lost 3 bases. CDR3 nucleotide sequence: TGTGCCCTGGGAACGGGACAGGATTACTATGGCTACACCTTC. Its translation is CALGTGQDYYGYTF.

V and J are TRBV28 and TRBJ1-5, with D possibly matching TRBD1 (5 bases). The germline V gene encodes CDR1 MDHEN and CDR2 SYDVKM. The V end was cut by 6 bases, the J end by 2 bases, with 14 bases between. The CDR3 is 15 amino acids. DNA for the CDR3: TGTGCCAGCAGGTCAGGGAGTATGGGCAATCAGCCCCAGCATTTT. Its translation: CASRSGSMGNQPQHF.

The V and J genes are TRBV29-1 and TRBJ2-5; D is undetermined. From germline, CDR1 is SQVTM and CDR2 ANQGSEA. V was clipped by 5 bases and J by 5 bases, with 15 bases between them. The CDR3 is 13 amino acids. The CDR3 sequence is CSVSGPSGETQYF. The DNA of the CDR3 is TGCAGCGTTTCTGGGCCTTCGGGCGAGACCCAGTACTTC. The full variable domain, with the rest looked up from reference TRBV29-1 and TRBJ2-5, is SAVISQKPSRDICQRGTSLTIQCQVDSQVTMMFWYRQQPGQSLTLIATANQGSEATYESGFVIDKFPISRPNLTFSTLTVSNMSPEDSSIYLCSVSGPSGETQYFGPGTRLLVL.

This sequence joins TRBV7-2 and TRBJ2-6, with 8 bases fitting TRBD1. The junction had 0 bases not matched to a gene; V was cut back by 5 bases and J by 3 bases. Germline values: CDR1 SGHTA, CDR2 FQGNSA. The CDR3 is 14 residues long. The CDR3 DNA follows: TGTGCCAGCAGCGACAGGGGTGGGGCCAACGTCCTGACTTTC. Its translation: CASSDRGGANVLTF.

The chain joins TRBV11-2 to TRBJ2-3, with D possibly matching TRBD1 (6 bases). Germline CDR1 and CDR2: SGHAT and FQNNGV. V was shortened by 6 bases and J by 0 bases, with 10 bases between the two germline ends. This CDR3 spans 14 amino acids. The CDR3 bases are TGTGCCAGCAGACGCACAGGGAGCACAGATACGCAGTATTTT. Its translation is CASRRTGSTDTQYF. The whole variable domain, remainder taken from reference TRBV11-2 and TRBJ2-3, is EAGVAQSPRYKIIEKRQSVAFWCNPISGHATLYWYQQILGQGPKLLIQFQNNGVVDDSQLPKDRFSAERLKGVDSTLKIQPAKLEDSAVYLCASRRTGSTDTQYFGPGTRLTVL.

Only one count was recorded for this clone. CDR3: CASKGSGGYRTDTQYF. CDR3 nucleotides: TGTGCCAGCAAGGGGTCAGGGGGCTATCGGACAGATACGCAGTATTTT. This sequence joins TRBV27 and TRBJ2-3; 8 bases match TRBD1. Looked up from germline, CDR1 is MNHEY and CDR2 is SMNVEV (reference sequence). The J segment lost 3 bases and the V segment lost 7 bases, leaving 12 bases of the junction unmatched. This CDR3 is 16 amino acids long.

This clone appeared a single time. This chain links TRBV5-1 with TRBJ2-1; D is perhaps TRBD2 (6 bases). The CDR3 totals 13 residues. Germline assignment: CDR1 SGHRS and CDR2 YFSETQ. The V end was cut by 4 bases, the J end by 9 bases, with 14 bases between. The chain's CDR3 is CASSRGGEGEQFF. DNA of the CDR3: TGCGCCAGCAGCCGGGGAGGAGAAGGTGAGCAGTTCTTC.

V gene TRBV19 combines with J gene TRBJ2-7; no clear D gene. This CDR3 comprises 14 residues. From germline, CDR1 is LNHDA and CDR2 SQIVND (reference sequence). Trimming took 3 bases from V and 1 from J, leaving 10 bases between them. The CDR3 reads CASSISGRSYEQYF. CDR3 nucleotides: TGTGCCAGTAGTATTTCGGGCCGATCCTACGAGCAGTACTTC.

A single count supports this clone. The chain links TRBV18 to TRBJ2-7; 10 bases align to TRBD1. Germline V gene lookup returns CDR1 KGHSH and CDR2 LQKENI. V shed 3 bases, J shed 2 bases, and the junction held 1 base outside the gene matches. The CDR3 contains 14 residues. The CDR3 reads CASSPGTGAYEQYF. The CDR3 bases are TGTGCCAGCTCACCGGGGACAGGGGCCTACGAGCAGTACTTC. Full variable domain (remainder filled in from reference TRBV18 and TRBJ2-7): NAGVMQNPRHLVRRRGQEARLRCSPMKGHSHVYWYRQLPEEGLKFMVYLQKENIIDESGMPKERFSAEFPKEGPSILRIQQVVRGDSAAYFCASSPGTGAYEQYFGPGTRLTVT.

V usage is TRBV6-1 and J usage is TRBJ2-3; 8 bases match TRBD1. The CDR3 has 15 residues. Germline CDR1 reads MNHNS; CDR2 reads SASEGT. The junction had 8 bases not matched to a gene; V was cut back by 6 bases and J by 3 bases. The CDR3 DNA is TGTGCCAGCAGCGGCCCAGGGGGCAGAACAGATACGCAGTATTTT. The encoded protein is CASSGPGGRTDTQYF.

The chain combines TRBV5-1 with TRBJ2-7; D is undetermined. The CDR3 consists of 13 residues. The germline V gene encodes CDR1 SGHRS and CDR2 YFSETQ. V lost 1 base, J lost 4 bases, and 9 bases lay in between. The CDR3 DNA follows: TGCGCCAGCAGCTTGTATTCTAATTACGAGCAGTACTTC. Translated, it gives CASSLYSNYEQYF.